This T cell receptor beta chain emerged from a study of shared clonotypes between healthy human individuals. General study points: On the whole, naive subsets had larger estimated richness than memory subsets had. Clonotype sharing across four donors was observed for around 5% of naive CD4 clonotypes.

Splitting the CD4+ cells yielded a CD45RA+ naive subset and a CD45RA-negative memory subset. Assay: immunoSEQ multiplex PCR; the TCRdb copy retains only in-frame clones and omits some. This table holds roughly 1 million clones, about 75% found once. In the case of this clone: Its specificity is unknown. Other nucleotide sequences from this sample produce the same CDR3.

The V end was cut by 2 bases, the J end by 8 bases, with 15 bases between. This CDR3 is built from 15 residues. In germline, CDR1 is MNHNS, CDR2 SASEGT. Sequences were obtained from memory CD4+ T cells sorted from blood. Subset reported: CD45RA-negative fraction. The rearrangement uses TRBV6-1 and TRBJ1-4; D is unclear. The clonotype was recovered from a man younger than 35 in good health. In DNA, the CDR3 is TGTGCCAGCAGTGAAATCCGGGGTTCCGGGGAAAAACTGTTTTTT. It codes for CASSEIRGSGEKLFF.